Listed here is a single T cell receptor (beta chain). This specimen belongs to a study of Ad26.COV2.S vaccination and SARS-CoV-2 variants. The length of the CDR3 is 13 residues. CDR1 and CDR2 (germline): SGHDN, FVKESK. The V and J ends lost 4 bases and 6 bases, in that order; junction bases with no gene match: 4. This table comes from immunoSEQ multiplex PCR, and its TCRdb copy is limited to in-frame clones, with some not included. The profile shows 300,000 to 450,000 clones, roughly 84% of them singletons. Treatment reported: around 19 received Ad26.COV2.S at low or high dose, single or two shots; 5 received placebo; per-sample allocation not given. Sampling occurred on day 63 after the first vaccine or placebo injection.

The TCR was taken from a person between 18 and 65 years old who received the Ad26.COV2.S COVID-19 vaccine or a placebo. Specimen: peripheral blood, collected in a trial of Ad26.COV2.S vaccine versus placebo. The J gene is TRBJ1-2, the V gene TRBV14; 8 bases line up with TRBD1. The CDR3 nucleotides are TGTGCCAGCAGCCCGGGACAGGAGGATGGCTACACCTTC. Translated, it gives CASSPGQEDGYTF.